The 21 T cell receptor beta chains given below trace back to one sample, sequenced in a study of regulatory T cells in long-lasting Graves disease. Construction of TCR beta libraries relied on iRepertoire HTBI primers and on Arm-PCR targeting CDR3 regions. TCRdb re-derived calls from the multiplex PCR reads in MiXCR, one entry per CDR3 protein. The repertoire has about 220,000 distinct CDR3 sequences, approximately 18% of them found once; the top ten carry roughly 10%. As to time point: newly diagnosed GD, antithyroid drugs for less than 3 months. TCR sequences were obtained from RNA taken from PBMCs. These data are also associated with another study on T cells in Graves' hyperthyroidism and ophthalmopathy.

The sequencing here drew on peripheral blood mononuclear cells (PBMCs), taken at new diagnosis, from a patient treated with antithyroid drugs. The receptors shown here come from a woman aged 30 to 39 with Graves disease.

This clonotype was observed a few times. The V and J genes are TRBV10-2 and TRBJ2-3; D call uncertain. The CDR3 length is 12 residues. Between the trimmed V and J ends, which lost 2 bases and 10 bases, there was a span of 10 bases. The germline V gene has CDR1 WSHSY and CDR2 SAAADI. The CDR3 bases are TGCGCCAGCAGTGAGCTCCAGCTTGCGCAGTATTTT. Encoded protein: CASSELQLAQYF.

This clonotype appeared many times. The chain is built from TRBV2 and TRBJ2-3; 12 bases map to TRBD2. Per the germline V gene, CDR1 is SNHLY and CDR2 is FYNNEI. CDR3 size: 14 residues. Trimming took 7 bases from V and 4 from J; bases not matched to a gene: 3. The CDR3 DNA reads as TGTGCCAGCACTAGCGGGGGGGCAGCAGATACGCAGTATTTT. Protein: CASTSGGAADTQYF. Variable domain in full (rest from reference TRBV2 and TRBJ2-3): EPEVTQTPSHQVTQMGQEVILRCVPISNHLYFYWYRQILGQKVEFLVSFYNNEISEKSEIFDDQFSVERPDGSNFTLKIRSTKLEDSAMYFCASTSGGAADTQYFGPGTRLTVL.

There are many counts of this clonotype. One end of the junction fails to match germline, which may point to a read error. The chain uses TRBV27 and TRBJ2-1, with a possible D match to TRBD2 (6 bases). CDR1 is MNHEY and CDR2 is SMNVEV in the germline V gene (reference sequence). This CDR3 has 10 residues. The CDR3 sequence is CASSFRDSTF. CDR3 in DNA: TGTGCCAGCAGTTTTAGGGACTCCACCTTC.

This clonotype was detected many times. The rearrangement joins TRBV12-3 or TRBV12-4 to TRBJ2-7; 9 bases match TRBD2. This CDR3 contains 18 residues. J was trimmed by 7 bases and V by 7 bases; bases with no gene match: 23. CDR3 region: CASTRVLAPSGTIGEQYF. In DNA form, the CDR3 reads TGTGCCAGCACCCGGGTCCTCGCCCCTAGCGGGACTATTGGAGAGCAGTACTTC.

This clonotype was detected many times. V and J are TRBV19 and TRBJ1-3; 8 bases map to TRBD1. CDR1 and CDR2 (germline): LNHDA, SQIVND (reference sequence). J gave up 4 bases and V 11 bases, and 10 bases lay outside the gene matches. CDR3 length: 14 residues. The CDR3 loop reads CAGKRTGIGNTIYF. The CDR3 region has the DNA TGTGCCGGAAAAAGGACAGGGATAGGAAACACCATATATTTT.

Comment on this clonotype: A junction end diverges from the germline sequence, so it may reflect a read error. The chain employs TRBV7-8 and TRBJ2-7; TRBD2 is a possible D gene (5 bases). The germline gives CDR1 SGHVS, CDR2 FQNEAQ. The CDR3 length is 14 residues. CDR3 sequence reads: CASSLAGESYEQHF. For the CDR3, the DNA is TGTGCCAGCAGCTTAGCGGGAGAGTCCTACGAGCAGCACTTC.

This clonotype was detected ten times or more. The CDR3 spells CASSLEGQTNQPQHF. As DNA, the CDR3 is TGCGCCAGCAGCCTAGAGGGACAAACTAATCAGCCCCAGCATTTT. The chain carries TRBV5-1 and TRBJ1-5; possible D gene TRBD1, 6 bases. This CDR3 has 15 amino acids. Germline CDR1 is SGHRS and CDR2 is YFSETQ. V lost 4 bases to trimming and J lost 4 bases, with 15 bases between them.

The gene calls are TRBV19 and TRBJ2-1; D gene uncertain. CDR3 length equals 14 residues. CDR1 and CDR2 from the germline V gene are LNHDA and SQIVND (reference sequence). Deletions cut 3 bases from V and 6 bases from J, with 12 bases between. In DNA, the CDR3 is TGTGCCAGTAGTATCGCTAAGTCCCCCAATGAGCAGTTCTTC. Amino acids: CASSIAKSPNEQFF. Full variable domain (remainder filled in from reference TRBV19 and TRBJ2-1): DGGITQSPKYLFRKEGQNVTLSCEQNLNHDAMYWYRQDPGQGLRLIYYSQIVNDFQKGDIAEGYSVSREKKESFPLTVTSAQKNPTAFYLCASSIAKSPNEQFFGPGTRLTVL.

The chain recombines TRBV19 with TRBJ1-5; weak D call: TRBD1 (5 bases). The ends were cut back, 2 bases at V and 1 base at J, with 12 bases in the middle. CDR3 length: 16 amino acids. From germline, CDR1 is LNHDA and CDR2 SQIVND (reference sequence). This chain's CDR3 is CASSISGRVSNQPQHF. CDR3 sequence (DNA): TGTGCCAGTAGTATATCCGGCAGGGTAAGCAATCAGCCCCAGCATTTT.

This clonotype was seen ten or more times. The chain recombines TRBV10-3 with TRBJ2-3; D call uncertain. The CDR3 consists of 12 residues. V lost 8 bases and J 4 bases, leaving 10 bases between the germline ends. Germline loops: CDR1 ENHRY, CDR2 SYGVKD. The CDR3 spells CAIAPAADTQYF. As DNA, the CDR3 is TGTGCCATCGCGCCGGCAGCAGATACGCAGTATTTT.

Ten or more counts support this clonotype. The CDR3 DNA reads TGTGCCAGTAGTCAAGGTTGGTCCACTGAAGCTTTCTTT. Amino acids: CASSQGWSTEAFF. The genes are TRBV19 and TRBJ1-1, with D unresolved. V lost 5 bases and J 4 bases, leaving 11 bases between the germline ends. Per the germline V gene, CDR1 is LNHDA and CDR2 is SQIVND (reference sequence). The CDR3 contains 13 residues.

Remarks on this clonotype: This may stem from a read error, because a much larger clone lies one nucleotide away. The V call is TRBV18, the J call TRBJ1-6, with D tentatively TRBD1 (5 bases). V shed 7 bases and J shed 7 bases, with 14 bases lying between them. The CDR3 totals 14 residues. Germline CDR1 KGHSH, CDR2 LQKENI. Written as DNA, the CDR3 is TGTGCCAGCTTACCCGACAGCAGAAATTCACCCCTCCACTTT. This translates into CASLPDSRNSPLHF.

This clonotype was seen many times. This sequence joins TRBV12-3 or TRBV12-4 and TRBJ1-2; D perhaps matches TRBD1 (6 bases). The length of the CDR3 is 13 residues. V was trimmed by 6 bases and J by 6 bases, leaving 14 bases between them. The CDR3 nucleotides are TGTGCCAGCAGCCCTGGAGGGGGGCATGGCTACACCTTC. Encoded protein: CASSPGGGHGYTF.

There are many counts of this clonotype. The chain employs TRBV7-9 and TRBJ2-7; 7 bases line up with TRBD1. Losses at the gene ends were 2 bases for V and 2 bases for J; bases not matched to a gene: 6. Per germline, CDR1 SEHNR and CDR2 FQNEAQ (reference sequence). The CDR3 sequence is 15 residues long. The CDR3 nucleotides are TGTGCCAGCAGCTTAACAGGGGCGCGCCCCTACGAGCAGTACTTC. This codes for CASSLTGARPYEQYF.

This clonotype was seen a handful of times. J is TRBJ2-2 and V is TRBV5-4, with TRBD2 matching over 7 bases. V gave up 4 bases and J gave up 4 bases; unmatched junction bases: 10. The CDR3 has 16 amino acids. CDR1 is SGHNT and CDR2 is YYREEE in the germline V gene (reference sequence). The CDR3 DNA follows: TGTGCCAGCAGCACCCTGGGGGGGGAGGCCACCGGGGAGCTGTTTTTT. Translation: CASSTLGGEATGELFF.

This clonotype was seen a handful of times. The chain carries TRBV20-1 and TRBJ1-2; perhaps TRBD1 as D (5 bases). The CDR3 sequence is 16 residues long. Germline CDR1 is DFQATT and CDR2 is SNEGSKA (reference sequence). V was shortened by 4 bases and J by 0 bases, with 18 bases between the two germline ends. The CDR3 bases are TGCAGTGCTAATAAGGCAGGGTCTCAAGCTAACTATGGCTACACCTTC. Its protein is CSANKAGSQANYGYTF.

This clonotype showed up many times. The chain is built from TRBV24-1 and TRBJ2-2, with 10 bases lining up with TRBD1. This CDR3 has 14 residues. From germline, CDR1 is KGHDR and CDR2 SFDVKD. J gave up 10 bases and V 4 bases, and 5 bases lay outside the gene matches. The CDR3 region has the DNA TGTGCCACCAGTGACCCGGGACAGGGGAAGGAGCTGTTTTTT. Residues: CATSDPGQGKELFF.

The CDR3 is CASSTQLAGGRDEQYF. For the CDR3, the DNA is TGTGCCAGCAGTACCCAGCTAGCGGGAGGGAGGGACGAGCAGTACTTC. The chain combines TRBV28 with TRBJ2-7, with 12 nucleotides matching TRBD2. Trimming took 5 bases from V and 5 from J; bases not matched to a gene: 10. The germline CDR1 and CDR2 sequences are MDHEN and SYDVKM. This CDR3 contains 16 residues.

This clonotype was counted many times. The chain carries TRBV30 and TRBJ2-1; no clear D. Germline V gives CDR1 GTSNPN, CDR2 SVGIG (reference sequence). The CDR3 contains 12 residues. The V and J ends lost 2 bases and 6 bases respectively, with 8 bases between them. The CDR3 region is CAWSRGVNEQFF. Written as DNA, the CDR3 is TGTGCCTGGAGTCGTGGGGTCAATGAGCAGTTCTTC. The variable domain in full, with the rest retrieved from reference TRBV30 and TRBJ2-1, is SQTIHQWPATLVQPVGSPLSLECTVEGTSNPNLYWYRQAAGRGLQLLFYSVGIGQISSEVPQNLSASRPQDRQFILSSKKLLLSDSGFYLCAWSRGVNEQFFGPGTRLTVL.

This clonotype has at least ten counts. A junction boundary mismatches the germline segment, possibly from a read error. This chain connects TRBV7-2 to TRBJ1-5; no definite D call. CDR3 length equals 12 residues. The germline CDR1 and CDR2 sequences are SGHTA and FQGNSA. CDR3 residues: CASSPRNQPQHF. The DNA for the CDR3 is TGTGCCAGCAGCCCACGCAACCAGCCCCAGCATTTT.

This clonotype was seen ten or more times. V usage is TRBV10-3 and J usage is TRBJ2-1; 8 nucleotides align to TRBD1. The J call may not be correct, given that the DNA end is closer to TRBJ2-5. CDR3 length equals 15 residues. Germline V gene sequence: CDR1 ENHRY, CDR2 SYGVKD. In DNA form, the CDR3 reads TGTGCCATCAGTGAGACGGACAGGGCTGGCGAGACCCAGTACTTC. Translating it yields CAISETDRAGETQYF.